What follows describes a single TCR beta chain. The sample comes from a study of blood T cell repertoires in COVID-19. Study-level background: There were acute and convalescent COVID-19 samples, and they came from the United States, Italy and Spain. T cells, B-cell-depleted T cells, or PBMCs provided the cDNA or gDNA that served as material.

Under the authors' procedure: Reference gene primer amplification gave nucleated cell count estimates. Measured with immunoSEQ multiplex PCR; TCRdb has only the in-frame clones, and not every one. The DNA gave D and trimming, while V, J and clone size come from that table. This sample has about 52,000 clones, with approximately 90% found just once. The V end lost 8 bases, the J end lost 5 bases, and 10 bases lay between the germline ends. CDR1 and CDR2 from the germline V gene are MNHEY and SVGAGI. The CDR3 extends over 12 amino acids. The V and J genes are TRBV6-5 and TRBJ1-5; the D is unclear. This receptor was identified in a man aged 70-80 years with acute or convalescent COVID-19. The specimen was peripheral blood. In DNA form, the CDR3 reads TGTGCCAGCGGGGAGGGCGATCAGCCCCAGCATTTT. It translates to CASGEGDQPQHF.